Only a few counts were recorded for the clone carrying this TCR beta chain. As yet, its antigen is unknown. A single record per CDR3 protein comes from TCRdb applying MiXCR to the reads. In the table there are 45,000 to 65,000 distinct CDR3 sequences, about 18% of which are singletons. This sample was included in a study of T cell repertoires in cytomegalovirus infection. Study at large: CMV epitopes in the study were HLA-C-restricted (recently identified) and HLA-B-restricted (well studied). Public TCR beta signatures were indicative of both CMV infection and a matching HLA type.

Study outcomes and limitations: CMV carriers with the relevant HLA were identified by cumulative public TCR beta family frequency.

The CDR3 covers 14 residues. Germline lookup yields CDR1 SEHNR and CDR2 FQNEAQ (reference sequence). V was pared by 1 base and J by 0 bases, with 6 bases between. Sequenced here: CD8+ T cells from cultured PBMCs, sampled from culture after CMV antigen stimulation. This receptor was taken from a human donor in good health (CMV status not recorded). Some clones in this sample may be carry-over from other donors' samples. The rearrangement joins TRBV7-9 to TRBJ1-2; D not certain. The chain's CDR3 is CASSLEPSNYGYTF. In DNA form, the CDR3 reads TGTGCCAGCAGCTTAGAGCCTTCTAACTATGGCTACACCTTC.